The rows below give T cell receptor beta chains drawn from one sample of a study of long-term antiretroviral therapy in people with HIV. Assay used: immunoSEQ multiplex PCR; TCRdb lists only in-frame clones, some missing. The sample yields approximately 34,000 clones, roughly four fifths seen once. The sequencing used unsorted PBMCs, collected 1 year after starting antiretroviral therapy. These receptors were collected from a man younger than 30 with HIV. The CDR3 runs from the conserved cysteine through the conserved F or W. The order of the fields is V gene, clone size, J gene, CDR3 protein. Clone size is given for some rows only: seen once, a few or many times, or a class if the clone is expanded.

V: TRBV19; size: -; J: TRBJ2-1; CDR3: CASSMRAWDFSYNEQFF
V: TRBV19; size: -; J: TRBJ2-2; CDR3: CASRLGQATGELFF
V: TRBV5-1; size: -; J: TRBJ1-5; CDR3: CASSPGGGGNQPQHF
V: TRBV11-2; size: -; J: TRBJ2-7; CDR3: CASSLTTLSYEQYF
V: TRBV5-6; size: -; J: TRBJ1-2; CDR3: CASSPPRDYGYTF
V: TRBV6-6; size: -; J: TRBJ1-1; CDR3: CATGEDTEAFF
V: TRBV28; size: -; J: TRBJ1-2; CDR3: CAASSPYGYTF
V: TRBV9; size: -; J: TRBJ2-7; CDR3: CASSVGQGFVYEQYF
V: TRBV28; size: -; J: TRBJ2-5; CDR3: CASSPVQDSQETQYF
V: TRBV28; size: -; J: TRBJ2-5; CDR3: CASSFRGQETQYF
V: TRBV2; size: -; J: TRBJ2-2; CDR3: CASSRPDKNTGELFF
V: TRBV27; size: -; J: TRBJ2-1; CDR3: CASSLAGAISNEQFF
V: TRBV13; size: -; J: TRBJ1-1; CDR3: CASSLVKPNTEAFF
V: TRBV7-9; size: -; J: TRBJ1-1; CDR3: CASSFGDTEAFF
V: TRBV5-5; size: -; J: TRBJ1-1; CDR3: CASSIQPNTEAFF
V: TRBV11-1; size: once; J: TRBJ2-7; CDR3: CASSLAFRGRTGSYEQYF
V: TRBV27; size: medium-sized; J: TRBJ1-5; CDR3: CASSPSRNQPQHF
V: TRBV5-1; size: -; J: TRBJ2-7; CDR3: CASSLKKRGPAYEQYF
V: TRBV5-5; size: few; J: TRBJ2-3; CDR3: CASIPGLKGDTQYF
V: TRBV7-9; size: -; J: TRBJ2-1; CDR3: CASSHYQGPYNEQFF
V: TRBV5-5; size: -; J: TRBJ2-7; CDR3: CASRDWGRGSSSYEQYF
V: TRBV4-3; size: once; J: TRBJ1-4; CDR3: CASRAGSGTNEKLFF
V: TRBV4-3; size: -; J: TRBJ2-6; CDR3: CASSQDRHGSSGANVLTF
V: TRBV11-2; size: few; J: TRBJ2-7; CDR3: CASSSPGLPGGQYF
V: TRBV18; size: few; J: TRBJ2-7; CDR3: CASSRRAEEQYF
V: TRBV4-1; size: -; J: TRBJ1-5; CDR3: CASSQGQYSNQPQHF
V: TRBV19; size: -; J: TRBJ1-1; CDR3: CASSPVGDTEAFF
V: TRBV27; size: -; J: TRBJ1-1; CDR3: CASSYDRLLNTEAFF
V: TRBV5-4; size: -; J: TRBJ1-1; CDR3: CASSLGLGEAFF
V: TRBV9; size: -; J: TRBJ1-4; CDR3: CASSVAGRINEKLFF
V: TRBV12-5; size: -; J: TRBJ1-4; CDR3: CASGLGGGQLFF
V: TRBV7-3; size: -; J: TRBJ1-1; CDR3: CASSLNAGGTEAFF
V: TRBV9; size: -; J: TRBJ2-1; CDR3: CASSVSLAGGPYNEQFF
V: TRBV14; size: -; J: TRBJ2-7; CDR3: CASSQDRGTYEQYF
V: TRBV9; size: -; J: TRBJ2-7; CDR3: CASSAGDRVDEQYF
V: TRBV2; size: few; J: TRBJ1-2; CDR3: CASLGSDYGYTF
V: TRBV11-2; size: -; J: TRBJ2-7; CDR3: CASSLDRGRVYEQYF
V: TRBV18; size: once; J: TRBJ2-7; CDR3: CASSTSPAYEQYF
V: TRBV5-1; size: -; J: TRBJ1-1; CDR3: CASSLEADGTTEAFF
V: TRBV27; size: -; J: TRBJ2-7; CDR3: CASSTRRRSSYEQYF
V: TRBV5-1; size: once; J: TRBJ1-1; CDR3: CASELGTGKTEAFF
V: TRBV7-9; size: -; J: TRBJ2-4; CDR3: CASSLAGGTKNIQYF
V: TRBV5-1; size: few; J: TRBJ1-2; CDR3: CASSLERVNYGYTF
V: TRBV5-1; size: -; J: TRBJ2-2; CDR3: CASSLLDTGELFF
V: TRBV5-1; size: -; J: TRBJ1-2; CDR3: CASSSDGERGYGYTF
V: TRBV14; size: -; J: TRBJ2-3; CDR3: CASSHNRVNTDTQYF